Listed here are 22 T cell receptor beta chains from one sample, sequenced in a study of blood T cell repertoires in COVID-19. The data were produced by immunoSEQ multiplex PCR, yet TCRdb's version contains in-frame clones alone and is incomplete. This sample carries 150,000 to 200,000 clones, roughly four fifths of them seen once, and the ten largest clones take approximately 10%. Sequencing was done on a sample of peripheral blood. The receptors stem from a human donor in a cohort sampled during active COVID-19.

The rearrangement uses TRBV7-9 and TRBJ2-1; 9 nucleotides align to TRBD1. This CDR3 has 16 amino acids. V was clipped by 0 bases and J by 7 bases; unmatched bases: 7. Germline CDR1 is SEHNR and CDR2 is FQNEAQ (reference sequence). The CDR3 is CASSLAFGQGRNEQFF. The CDR3 nucleotides read TGTGCCAGCAGCTTAGCGTTCGGACAGGGGAGGAATGAGCAGTTCTTC.

The chain carries TRBV19 and TRBJ2-6; a possible D gene is TRBD1 (6 bases). Germline V gives CDR1 LNHDA, CDR2 SQIVND (reference sequence). CDR3 length: 16 residues. V shed 3 bases and J shed 4 bases, with 13 bases lying between them. The CDR3 nucleotides read TGTGCCAGTAGTATCCCCCCAGGGGCAGGGGCCAACGTCCTGACTTTC. This encodes CASSIPPGAGANVLTF. The full variable domain, completed using reference TRBV19 and TRBJ2-6, is DGGITQSPKYLFRKEGQNVTLSCEQNLNHDAMYWYRQDPGQGLRLIYYSQIVNDFQKGDIAEGYSVSREKKESFPLTVTSAQKNPTAFYLCASSIPPGAGANVLTFGAGSRLTVL.

V is TRBV3-1 (or the pseudogene TRBV3-2) and J is TRBJ1-2, with D maybe TRBD1 (6 bases). V dropped 1 base and J dropped 7 bases, with 13 bases sitting between them. The V gene's germline CDR1 is LGHDT and CDR2 YNNKEL (reference sequence). The CDR3 is 14 residues long. The CDR3 loop reads CASSQAQGGGGYTF. The CDR3 DNA reads TGTGCCAGCAGCCAAGCCCAGGGAGGGGGTGGCTACACCTTC.

V gene TRBV6-2 or TRBV6-3 combines with J gene TRBJ1-2; 7 bases map to TRBD1. The CDR3 consists of 12 residues. The junction had 0 bases not matched to a gene; V was cut back by 2 bases and J by 6 bases. CDR1 and CDR2 (germline): MNHEY, SVGEGT. The CDR3 region has the DNA TGTGCCAGCAGTTACCAGGGGGATGGCTACACCTTC. This sequence encodes CASSYQGDGYTF.

The V gene is TRBV4-2, the J gene TRBJ2-3; possible D gene TRBD2, 7 bases. The CDR3 has 14 amino acids. V was shortened by 0 bases and J by 9 bases, with 13 bases between the two germline ends. Germline values: CDR1 LGHNA, CDR2 YNFKEQ. For the CDR3, the DNA is TGTGCCAGCAGCCAAGATCGGGGGGACACCACGCAGTATTTT. It codes for CASSQDRGDTTQYF.

This clone showed up just a few times. The V call is TRBV11-2, the J call TRBJ1-6; maybe TRBD1 (5 bases). The germline V gene has CDR1 SGHAT and CDR2 FQNNGV. Trimming took off 0 bases at V and 8 bases at J, with 11 bases between the two ends. The CDR3 consists of 15 residues. CDR3 DNA: TGTGCCAGCAGCTTAGAGTCAGGGCCCCATTCACCCCTCCACTTT. Translating it yields CASSLESGPHSPLHF.

The chain is built from TRBV12-5 and TRBJ1-1; possibly TRBD1 for D (5 bases). Germline V gene data show CDR1 as LGHNT and CDR2 as FRNRAP. The germline V and J ends were trimmed by 1 base and 3 bases, with 9 bases remaining between them. The CDR3 runs 14 residues. The CDR3 nucleotides are TGTGCTAGTGGTTTGGCCGACAGAGACACTGAAGCTTTCTTT. It encodes CASGLADRDTEAFF.

This chain connects TRBV27 to TRBJ2-1, with D perhaps TRBD1 (6 bases). Germline CDR1 reads MNHEY; CDR2 reads SMNVEV (reference sequence). Trimming took 7 bases from V and 0 from J, leaving 13 bases between them. The CDR3 extends over 15 amino acids. The CDR3 DNA reads TGTGCCAGCACCTCAACAGGGCCCTCCTACAATGAGCAGTTCTTC. Translated: CASTSTGPSYNEQFF.

The V and J genes are TRBV10-1 and TRBJ2-1, with a tentative D call TRBD1 (6 bases). Germline-derived CDR1 and CDR2 are WNHNN and SYGVQD (reference sequence). V was trimmed by 0 bases and J by 2 bases, leaving 8 bases between them. CDR3 length: 15 residues. CDR3 amino acids: CASSESKGAYNEQFF. CDR3 nucleotides: TGCGCCAGCAGTGAGTCAAAGGGGGCCTACAATGAGCAGTTCTTC.

The chain has TRBV9 and TRBJ2-1; weak D call: TRBD1 (5 bases). CDR1 and CDR2 from the germline V gene are SGDLS and YYNGEE. This CDR3 is 15 amino acids long. The germline V and J ends were trimmed by 5 bases and 5 bases, with 17 bases remaining between them. The CDR3 loop reads CASSGADKVNNEQFF. CDR3 in DNA: TGTGCCAGCAGTGGGGCGGATAAAGTCAACAATGAGCAGTTCTTC.

The chain is built from TRBV29-1 and TRBJ1-5, with TRBD1 matching 7 bases. Germline V lookup: CDR1 SQVTM, CDR2 ANQGSEA. This CDR3 contains 13 residues. J lost 6 bases, V lost 6 bases, and 8 bases had no gene match. This chain's CDR3 is CSVLQGSGQPQHF. The CDR3 DNA follows: TGCAGCGTCCTACAGGGGAGTGGTCAGCCCCAGCATTTT.

The rearrangement joins TRBV7-6 to TRBJ2-1; a possible D gene is TRBD2 (6 bases). The CDR3 runs to 14 residues. Germline CDR1 reads SGHVS; CDR2 reads FNYEAQ. V lost 4 bases, J lost 5 bases, and 12 bases lay in between. CDR3 nucleotides: TGTGCCAGCAGCTCCGCGGGGAGGCACAATGAGCAGTTCTTC. Its translation: CASSSAGRHNEQFF.

The chain carries TRBV9 and TRBJ1-3, with D possibly being TRBD1 (5 bases). The V gene's germline CDR1 is SGDLS and CDR2 YYNGEE. Trimming stripped 4 bases from V and 4 bases from J, with 18 bases between. This CDR3 comprises 16 residues. DNA for the CDR3: TGTGCCAGCAGCTCCTGGACTACCCGGGGCGGAAACACCATATATTTT. It translates to CASSSWTTRGGNTIYF. Filled out from reference TRBV9 and TRBJ1-3, the complete variable domain reads DSGVTQTPKHLITATGQRVTLRCSPRSGDLSVYWYQQSLDQGLQFLIQYYNGEERAKGNILERFSAQQFPDLHSELNLSSLELGDSALYFCASSSWTTRGGNTIYFGEGSWLTVV.

This clone was recorded a few times. The chain carries TRBV24-1 and TRBJ2-7, with 8 bases matching TRBD1. The CDR3 runs to 17 residues. Germline lookup yields CDR1 KGHDR and CDR2 SFDVKD. V lost 4 bases, J lost 2 bases, and 12 bases stayed unmatched. CDR3 protein: CATSDSTGQGRTYEQYF. The DNA for the CDR3 is TGTGCCACCAGTGACTCCACCGGACAGGGTAGAACCTACGAGCAGTACTTC.

The chain recombines TRBV27 with TRBJ2-5, with TRBD1 matching 8 bases. CDR3 length: 15 residues. Germline CDR1 reads MNHEY; CDR2 reads SMNVEV (reference sequence). The trim removed 2 bases at V and 4 bases at J, leaving 6 bases unmatched. CDR3 loop: CASSLQYRGSETQYF. The DNA for the CDR3 is TGTGCCAGCAGTTTACAATACAGGGGGTCAGAGACCCAGTACTTC.

The V call is TRBV6-2 or TRBV6-3, the J call TRBJ2-5; 9 bases map to TRBD1. The CDR3 contains 15 residues. The junction had 2 bases not matched to a gene; V was cut back by 0 bases and J by 3 bases. Germline V gene data show CDR1 as MNHEY and CDR2 as SVGEGT. The CDR3 reads CASSYSRQGEETQYF. The CDR3 region has the DNA TGTGCCAGCAGTTACTCGCGACAGGGGGAAGAGACCCAGTACTTC.

The chain joins TRBV27 to TRBJ2-7; no clear D. Germline lookup yields CDR1 MNHEY and CDR2 SMNVEV (reference sequence). The CDR3 is made up of 12 amino acids. V gave up 7 bases and J gave up 3 bases, with 10 bases separating them. CDR3 region: CASKRGGYEQYF. The CDR3 DNA sequence: TGTGCCAGCAAAAGAGGCGGCTACGAGCAGTACTTC.

The chain joins TRBV19 to TRBJ1-4; tentative D call: TRBD1 (5 bases). CDR3 length equals 13 residues. With 4 bases removed from V and 7 bases from J, the gap between germline ends came to 10 bases. Per germline, CDR1 LNHDA and CDR2 SQIVND (reference sequence). The CDR3 DNA reads TGTGCCAGTAGTAGGGGAGGGGCTGAAAAACTGTTTTTT. Translated: CASSRGGAEKLFF.

This chain uses TRBV9 with TRBJ1-6; D might be TRBD1 (6 bases). This CDR3 spans 14 amino acids. The ends were cut back, 3 bases at V and 9 bases at J, with 13 bases in the middle. The germline V gene has CDR1 SGDLS and CDR2 YYNGEE. CDR3 sequence (DNA): TGTGCCAGCAGCGACGCAGGGGCCGGTTCACCCCTCCACTTT. Residues: CASSDAGAGSPLHF.

The chain employs TRBV5-4 and TRBJ1-1; D remains unclear. This CDR3 is 13 amino acids long. Looked up from germline, CDR1 is SGHNT and CDR2 is YYREEE (reference sequence). V gave up 1 base and J gave up 7 bases, with 11 bases separating them. The CDR3 reads CASSLNGGDEAFF. CDR3 nucleotides: TGTGCCAGCAGCTTGAATGGCGGCGATGAAGCTTTCTTT. Together with reference TRBV5-4 and TRBJ1-1, the CDR3 gives the full variable domain: ETGVTQSPTHLIKTRGQQVTLRCSSQSGHNTVSWYQQALGQGPQFIFQYYREEENGRGNFPPRFSGLQFPNYSSELNVNALELDDSALYLCASSLNGGDEAFFGQGTRLTVV.

Points on this clone: The junction shows a germline mismatch at one end, possibly a read error. The V gene is TRBV7-7, the J gene TRBJ2-5, with TRBD1 as a possible D gene (6 bases). The CDR3 totals 16 residues. The germline CDR1 and CDR2 sequences are SSHAT and FNYEAQ (reference sequence). CDR3 DNA: TGTGCTAGCAGCTCCCTCAATATAGGACAGCCAGAGACCCAGTACTTC. Translating gives CASSSLNIGQPETQYF.

As regards this clone: Additional DNA sequences in this sample encode the identical CDR3. The J gene is TRBJ2-2, the V gene TRBV18, with 7 bases lining up with TRBD1. Germline CDR1 KGHSH, CDR2 LQKENI. The V and J ends lost 6 bases and 1 base, in that order; junction bases with no gene match: 5. The CDR3 is made up of 15 amino acids. Here the CDR3 reads CASSPRTGNTGELFF. Here the CDR3 DNA reads TGTGCCAGCTCGCCTAGGACAGGGAACACCGGGGAGCTGTTTTTT.